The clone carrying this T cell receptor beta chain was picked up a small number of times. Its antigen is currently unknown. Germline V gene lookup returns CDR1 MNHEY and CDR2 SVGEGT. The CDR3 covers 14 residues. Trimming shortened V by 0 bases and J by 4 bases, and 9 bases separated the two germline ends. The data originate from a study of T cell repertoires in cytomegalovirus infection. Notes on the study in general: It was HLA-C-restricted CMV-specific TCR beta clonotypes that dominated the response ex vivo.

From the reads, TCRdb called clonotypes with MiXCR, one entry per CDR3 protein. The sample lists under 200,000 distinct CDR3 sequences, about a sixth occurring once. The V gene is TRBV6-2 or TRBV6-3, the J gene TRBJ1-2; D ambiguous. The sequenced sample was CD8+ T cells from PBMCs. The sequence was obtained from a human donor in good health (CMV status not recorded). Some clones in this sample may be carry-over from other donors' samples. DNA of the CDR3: TGTGCCAGCAGTTACTCCGGCGGAACCTATGGCTACACCTTC. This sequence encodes CASSYSGGTYGYTF.